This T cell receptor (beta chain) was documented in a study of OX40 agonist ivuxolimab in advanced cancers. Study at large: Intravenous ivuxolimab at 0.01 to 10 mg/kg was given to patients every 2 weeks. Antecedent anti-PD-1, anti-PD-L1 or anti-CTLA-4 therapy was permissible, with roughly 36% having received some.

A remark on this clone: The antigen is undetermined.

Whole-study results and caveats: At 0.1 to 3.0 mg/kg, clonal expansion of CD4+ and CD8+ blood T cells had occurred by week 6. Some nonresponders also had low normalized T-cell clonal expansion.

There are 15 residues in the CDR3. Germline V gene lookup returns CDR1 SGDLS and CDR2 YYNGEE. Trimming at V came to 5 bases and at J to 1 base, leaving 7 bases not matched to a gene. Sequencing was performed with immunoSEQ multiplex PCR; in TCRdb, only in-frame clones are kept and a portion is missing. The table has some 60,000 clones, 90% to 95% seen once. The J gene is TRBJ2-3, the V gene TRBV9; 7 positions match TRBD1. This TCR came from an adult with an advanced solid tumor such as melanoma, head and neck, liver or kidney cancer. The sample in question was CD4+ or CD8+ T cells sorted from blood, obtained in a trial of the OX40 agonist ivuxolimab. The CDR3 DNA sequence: TGTGCCAGCAGGTACGGGACAGCTCGCACAGATACGCAGTATTTT. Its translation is CASRYGTARTDTQYF.